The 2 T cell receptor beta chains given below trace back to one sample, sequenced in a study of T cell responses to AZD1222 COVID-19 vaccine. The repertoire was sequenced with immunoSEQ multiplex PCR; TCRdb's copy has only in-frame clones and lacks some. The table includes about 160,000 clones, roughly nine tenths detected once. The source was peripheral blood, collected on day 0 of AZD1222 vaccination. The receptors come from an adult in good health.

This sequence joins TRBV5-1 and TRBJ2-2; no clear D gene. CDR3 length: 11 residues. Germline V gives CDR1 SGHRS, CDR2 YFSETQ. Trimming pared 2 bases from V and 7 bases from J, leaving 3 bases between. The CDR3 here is CASSLFGELFF. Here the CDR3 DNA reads TGCGCCAGCAGCTTATTCGGGGAGCTGTTTTTT.

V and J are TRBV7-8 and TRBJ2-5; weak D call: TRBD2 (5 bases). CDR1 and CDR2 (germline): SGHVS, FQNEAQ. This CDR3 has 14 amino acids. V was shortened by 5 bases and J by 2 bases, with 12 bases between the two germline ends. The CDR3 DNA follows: TGTGCCAGCAGCCCCCCGGGAAAACAAGAGACCCAGTACTTC. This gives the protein CASSPPGKQETQYF.